This T cell receptor beta chain was captured in a study of CD8+ T cells in alopecia areata. In the study overall: Scoring of severity for treated patients was based on percentage of affected scalp area.

Treatment: oral pan-JAK inhibitor, 5-10 mg twice daily. Isolated RNA was reverse transcribed into cDNA used as the sequencing template. The data were produced by immunoSEQ multiplex PCR, yet TCRdb's version contains in-frame clones alone and is incomplete. The table records some 200,000 clones, under 75% of them present only once. V was cut by 4 bases and J by 5 bases, with 13 bases left in between. This CDR3 has 13 amino acids. Per the germline V gene, CDR1 is GTSNPN and CDR2 is SVGIG (reference sequence). This clonotype was sampled from a human donor with alopecia areata. The rearrangement links TRBV30 to TRBJ2-3; D unresolved. The source was CD4+ T cells sorted from blood, collected at week 4, from a patient treated with tofacitinib. In DNA form, the CDR3 reads TGTGCCTGGAATGTGGGTAGTCGAGATACGCAGTATTTT. Encoded protein: CAWNVGSRDTQYF.